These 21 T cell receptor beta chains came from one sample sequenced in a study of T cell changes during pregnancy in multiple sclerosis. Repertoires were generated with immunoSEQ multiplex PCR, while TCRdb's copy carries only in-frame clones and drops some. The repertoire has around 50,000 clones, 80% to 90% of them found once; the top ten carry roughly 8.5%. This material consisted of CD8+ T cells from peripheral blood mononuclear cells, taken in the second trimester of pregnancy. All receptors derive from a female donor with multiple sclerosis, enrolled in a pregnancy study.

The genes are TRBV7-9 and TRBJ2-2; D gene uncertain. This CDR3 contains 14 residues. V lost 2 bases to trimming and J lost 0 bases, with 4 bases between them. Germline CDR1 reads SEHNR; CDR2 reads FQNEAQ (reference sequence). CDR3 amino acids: CASSLTSNTGELFF. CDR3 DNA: TGTGCCAGCAGCTTAACATCGAACACCGGGGAGCTGTTTTTT.

The CDR3 coding sequence is TGTGCCAGTAGCCATGGGGGGGGGAATCAGCCCCAGCATTTT. The encoded protein is CASSHGGGNQPQHF. The gene calls are TRBV19 and TRBJ1-5; D is possibly TRBD1 (5 bases). V dropped 6 bases and J dropped 4 bases, with 13 bases sitting between them. From germline, CDR1 is LNHDA and CDR2 SQIVND (reference sequence). This CDR3 region has 14 residues.

CDR3 nucleotide sequence: TGTGCCAGCAGTGAAGCGCGGGACAGGGGGGACGGCTACACCTTC. Its protein product is CASSEARDRGDGYTF. The V call is TRBV2, the J call TRBJ1-2, with TRBD1 matching over 11 bases. The CDR3 extends over 15 amino acids. CDR1 and CDR2 from the germline V gene are SNHLY and FYNNEI. The V gene end was trimmed by 0 bases and the J gene end by 8 bases; junction bases not matched to a gene: 5. Filled out from reference TRBV2 and TRBJ1-2, the complete variable domain reads EPEVTQTPSHQVTQMGQEVILRCVPISNHLYFYWYRQILGQKVEFLVSFYNNEISEKSEIFDDQFSVERPDGSNFTLKIRSTKLEDSAMYFCASSEARDRGDGYTFGSGTRLTVV.

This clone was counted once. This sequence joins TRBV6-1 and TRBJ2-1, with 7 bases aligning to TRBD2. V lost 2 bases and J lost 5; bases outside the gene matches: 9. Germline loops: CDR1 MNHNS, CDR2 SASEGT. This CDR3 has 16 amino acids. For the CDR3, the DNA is TGTGCCAGCAGTGAACTTGGTCTAGCGGCGAACAATGAGCAGTTCTTC. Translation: CASSELGLAANNEQFF.

DNA for the CDR3: TGTGCCAGCAGCTCAGCCCCCTCTAGCGCAGATACGCAGTATTTT. As protein: CASSSAPSSADTQYF. The V and J genes are TRBV13 and TRBJ2-3; D perhaps matches TRBD2 (6 bases). This CDR3 has 15 amino acids. Per the germline V gene, CDR1 is PRHDT and CDR2 is FYEKMQ (reference sequence). The V end lost 4 bases, the J end lost 4 bases, and 15 bases lay between the germline ends.

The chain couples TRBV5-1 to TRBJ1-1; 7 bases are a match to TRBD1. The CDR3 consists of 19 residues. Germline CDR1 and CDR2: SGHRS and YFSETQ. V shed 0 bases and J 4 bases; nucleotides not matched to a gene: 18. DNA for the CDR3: TGCGCCAGCAGCTTGGCAGGGGGTATAAGGCAGTCATCGATCACTGAAGCTTTCTTT. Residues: CASSLAGGIRQSSITEAFF.

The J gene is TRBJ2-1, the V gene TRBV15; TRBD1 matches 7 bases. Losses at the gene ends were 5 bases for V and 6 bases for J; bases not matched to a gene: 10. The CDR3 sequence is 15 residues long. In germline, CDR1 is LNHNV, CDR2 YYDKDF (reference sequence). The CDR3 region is CATSGRQGLPNEQFF. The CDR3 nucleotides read TGTGCCACCAGCGGAAGACAGGGTCTCCCCAATGAGCAGTTCTTC.

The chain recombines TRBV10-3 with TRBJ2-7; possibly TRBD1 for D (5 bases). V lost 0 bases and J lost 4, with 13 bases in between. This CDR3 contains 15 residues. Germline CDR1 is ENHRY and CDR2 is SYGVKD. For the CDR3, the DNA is TGTGCCATCAGTGAGTCCCAGGGAACTTCTTACGAGCAGTACTTC. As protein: CAISESQGTSYEQYF.

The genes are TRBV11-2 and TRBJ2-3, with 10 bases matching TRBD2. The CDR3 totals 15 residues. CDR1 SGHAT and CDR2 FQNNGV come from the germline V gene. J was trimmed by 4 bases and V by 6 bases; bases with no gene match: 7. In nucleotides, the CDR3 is TGTGCCAGCAGTTCCCTAGCGGGAGTGGCAGATACGCAGTATTTT. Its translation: CASSSLAGVADTQYF.

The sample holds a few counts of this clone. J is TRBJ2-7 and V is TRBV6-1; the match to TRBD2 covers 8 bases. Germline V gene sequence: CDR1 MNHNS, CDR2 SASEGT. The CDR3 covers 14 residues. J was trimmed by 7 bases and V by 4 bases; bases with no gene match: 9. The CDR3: CASSVLAARHEQYF. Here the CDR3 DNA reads TGTGCCAGCAGTGTACTAGCGGCAAGGCATGAGCAGTACTTC.

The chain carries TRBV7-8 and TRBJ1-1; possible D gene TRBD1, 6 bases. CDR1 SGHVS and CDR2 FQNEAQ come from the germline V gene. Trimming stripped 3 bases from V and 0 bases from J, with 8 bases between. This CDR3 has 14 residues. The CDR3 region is CASSFRGMNTEAFF. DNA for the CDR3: TGTGCCAGCAGCTTCAGGGGTATGAACACTGAAGCTTTCTTT.

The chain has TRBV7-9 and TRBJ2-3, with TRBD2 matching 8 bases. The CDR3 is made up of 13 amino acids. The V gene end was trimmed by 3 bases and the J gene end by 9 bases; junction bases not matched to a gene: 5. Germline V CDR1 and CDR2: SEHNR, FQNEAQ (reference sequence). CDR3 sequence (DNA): TGTGCCAGCAGCTTGGGACTAGTCAGAACGCAGTATTTT. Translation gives CASSLGLVRTQYF. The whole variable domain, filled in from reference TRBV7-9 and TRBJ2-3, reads DTGVSQNPRHKITKRGQNVTFRCDPISEHNRLYWYRQTLGQGPEFLTYFQNEAQLEKSRLLSDRFSAERPKGSFSTLEIQRTEQGDSAMYLCASSLGLVRTQYFGPGTRLTVL.

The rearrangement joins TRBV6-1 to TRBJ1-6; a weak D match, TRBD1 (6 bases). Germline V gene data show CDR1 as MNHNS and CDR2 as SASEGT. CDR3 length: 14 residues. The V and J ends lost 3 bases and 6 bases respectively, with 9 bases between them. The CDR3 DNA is TGTGCCAGCAGTGATCCAGGGGCTAATTCACCCCTCCACTTT. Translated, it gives CASSDPGANSPLHF.

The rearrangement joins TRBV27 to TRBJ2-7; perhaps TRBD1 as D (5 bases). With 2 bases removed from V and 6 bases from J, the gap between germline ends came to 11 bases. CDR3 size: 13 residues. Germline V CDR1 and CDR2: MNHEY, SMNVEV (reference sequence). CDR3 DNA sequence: TGTGCCAGCAGTTTAATGACAAGGGGCGAGCAGTACTTC. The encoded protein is CASSLMTRGEQYF.

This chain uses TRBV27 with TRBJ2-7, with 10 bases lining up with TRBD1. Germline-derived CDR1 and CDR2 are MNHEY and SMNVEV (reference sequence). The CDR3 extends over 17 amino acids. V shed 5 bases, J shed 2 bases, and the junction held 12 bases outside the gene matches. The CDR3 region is CASSRGVGTGVTYEQYF. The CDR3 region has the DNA TGTGCCAGCAGTCGGGGGGTAGGGACAGGGGTAACCTACGAGCAGTACTTC.

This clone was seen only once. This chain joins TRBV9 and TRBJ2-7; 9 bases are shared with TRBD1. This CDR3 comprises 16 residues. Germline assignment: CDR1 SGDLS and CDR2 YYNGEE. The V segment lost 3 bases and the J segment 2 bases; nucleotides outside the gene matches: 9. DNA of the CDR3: TGTGCCAGCAGCGCCCACCGGGACAGGGACCCCTACGAGCAGTACTTC. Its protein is CASSAHRDRDPYEQYF.

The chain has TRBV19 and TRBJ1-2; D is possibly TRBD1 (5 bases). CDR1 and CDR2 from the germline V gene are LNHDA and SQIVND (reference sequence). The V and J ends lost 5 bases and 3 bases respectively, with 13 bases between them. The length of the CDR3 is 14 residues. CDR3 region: CASSPGGGHYGYTF. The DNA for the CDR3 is TGTGCCAGTAGTCCGGGGGGAGGGCACTATGGCTACACCTTC.

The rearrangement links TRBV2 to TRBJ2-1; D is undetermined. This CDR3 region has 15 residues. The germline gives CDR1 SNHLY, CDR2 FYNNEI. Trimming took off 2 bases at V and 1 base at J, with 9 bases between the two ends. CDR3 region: CASSESEVSYNEQFF. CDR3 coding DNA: TGTGCCAGCAGTGAAAGCGAGGTTTCCTACAATGAGCAGTTCTTC.

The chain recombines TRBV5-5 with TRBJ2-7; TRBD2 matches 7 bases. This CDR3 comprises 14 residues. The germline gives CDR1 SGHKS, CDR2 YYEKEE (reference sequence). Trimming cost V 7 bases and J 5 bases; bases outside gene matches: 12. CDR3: CASLREGGVDEQYF. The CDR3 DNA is TGTGCCAGCCTAAGGGAGGGAGGGGTAGACGAGCAGTACTTC. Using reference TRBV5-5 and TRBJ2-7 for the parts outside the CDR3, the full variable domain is DAGVTQSPTHLIKTRGQQVTLRCSPISGHKSVSWYQQVLGQGPQFIFQYYEKEERGRGNFPDRFSARQFPNYSSELNVNALLLGDSALYLCASLREGGVDEQYFGPGTRLTVT.

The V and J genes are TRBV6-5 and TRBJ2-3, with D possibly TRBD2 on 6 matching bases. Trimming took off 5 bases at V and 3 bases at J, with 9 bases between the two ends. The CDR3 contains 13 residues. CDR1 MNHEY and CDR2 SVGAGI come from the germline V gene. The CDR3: CASSRGVTDTQYF. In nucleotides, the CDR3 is TGTGCCAGCAGTCGCGGGGTTACAGATACGCAGTATTTT.

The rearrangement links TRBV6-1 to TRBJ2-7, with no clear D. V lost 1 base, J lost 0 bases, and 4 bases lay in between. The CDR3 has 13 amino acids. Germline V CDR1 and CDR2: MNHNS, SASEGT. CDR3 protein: CASSEGVSYEQYF. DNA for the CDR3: TGTGCCAGCAGTGAAGGAGTCTCCTACGAGCAGTACTTC.